This passage covers 28 T cell receptor beta chains from one sample sequenced in a study of T cell clones after liver transplantation. This table comes from immunoSEQ multiplex PCR, and its TCRdb copy is limited to in-frame clones, with some not included. In the table there are about 74,000 clones, over 70% of which are singletons. The material sequenced was CD4+ T cells from blood, taken before liver transplant. Receptors were obtained from a human donor who received a liver transplant.

The chain combines TRBV4-1 with TRBJ1-5; 7 bases map to TRBD1. Germline lookup yields CDR1 MGHRA and CDR2 YSYEKL. The V gene end was trimmed by 1 base and the J gene end by 1 base; junction bases not matched to a gene: 4. The CDR3 is 16 residues long. DNA for the CDR3: TGCGCCAGCAGCCAAGGGGAGGACAGGAGCAATCAGCCCCAGCATTTT. Residues: CASSQGEDRSNQPQHF.

The V and J genes are TRBV2 and TRBJ2-3; weak D call: TRBD2 (6 bases). The V gene's germline CDR1 is SNHLY and CDR2 FYNNEI. The CDR3 is 15 amino acids. V dropped 4 bases and J dropped 1 base, with 12 bases sitting between them. CDR3 in amino acids: CASSVGAGGTDTQYF. The CDR3 nucleotides are TGTGCCAGCAGTGTCGGAGCGGGTGGCACAGATACGCAGTATTTT.

The rearrangement uses TRBV10-1 and TRBJ2-1; TRBD2 is a possible D gene (6 bases). Per the germline V gene, CDR1 is WNHNN and CDR2 is SYGVQD (reference sequence). V was pared by 6 bases and J by 7 bases, with 13 bases between. CDR3 size: 13 residues. The CDR3 spells CASSLGGENEQFF. The CDR3 nucleotides read TGCGCCAGCAGCTTGGGGGGAGAGAATGAGCAGTTCTTC.

This clone was recorded once. This rearrangement joins TRBV6-1 to TRBJ1-2; unclear D gene. V was cut by 2 bases and J by 3 bases, with 13 bases left in between. Germline V CDR1 and CDR2: MNHNS, SASEGT. The CDR3 length is 15 residues. Here the CDR3 reads CASSEFGEPYYGYTF. The CDR3 DNA is TGTGCCAGCAGTGAATTCGGGGAGCCTTACTATGGCTACACCTTC.

This chain joins TRBV5-5 and TRBJ1-5; 8 bases fit TRBD1. Unmatched junction bases numbered 3, after V lost 3 bases and J lost 7 bases. The CDR3 length is 13 residues. Per the germline V gene, CDR1 is SGHKS and CDR2 is YYEKEE (reference sequence). The CDR3 bases are TGTGCCAGCAGCTCGGACAGGGCGCAGCCCCAGCATTTT. This sequence encodes CASSSDRAQPQHF.

J is TRBJ1-1 and V is TRBV28; TRBD1 aligns across 7 bases. V shed 10 bases and J 0 bases; nucleotides not matched to a gene: 17. The V gene's germline CDR1 is MDHEN and CDR2 SYDVKM. This CDR3 has 17 residues. CDR3 in amino acids: CATTYSGTVGMNTEAFF. DNA of the CDR3: TGTGCCACCACCTACTCCGGGACAGTTGGGATGAACACTGAAGCTTTCTTT. The full variable domain, with the rest looked up from reference TRBV28 and TRBJ1-1, is DVKVTQSSRYLVKRTGEKVFLECVQDMDHENMFWYRQDPGLGLRLIYFSYDVKMKEKGDIPEGYSVSREKKERFSLILESASTNQTSMYLCATTYSGTVGMNTEAFFGQGTRLTVV.

V usage is TRBV5-1 and J usage is TRBJ2-1; 11 bases match TRBD2. The V gene end was trimmed by 2 bases and the J gene end by 9 bases; junction bases not matched to a gene: 10. The CDR3 runs 16 residues. Germline values: CDR1 SGHRS, CDR2 YFSETQ. CDR3 sequence (DNA): TGCGCCAGCAGCTTCGGACTAGCGGGTTTCATTGCTGAGCAGTTCTTC. Translated, it gives CASSFGLAGFIAEQFF.

V is TRBV11-2 and J is TRBJ2-7; D unclear. V dropped 2 bases and J dropped 6 bases, with 5 bases sitting between them. The germline gives CDR1 SGHAT, CDR2 FQNNGV. The CDR3 loop spans 11 amino acids. The CDR3 DNA is TGTGCCAGCAGCTTAACTATCGAGCAGTACTTC. Translation: CASSLTIEQYF.

The chain employs TRBV9 and TRBJ1-1; tentatively, D is TRBD1 (5 bases). V was cut by 3 bases and J by 5 bases, with 14 bases left in between. This CDR3 is 14 amino acids long. Looked up from germline, CDR1 is SGDLS and CDR2 is YYNGEE. The CDR3 DNA follows: TGTGCCAGCAGCGCCCCGGGACCGAGGACTGAAGCTTTCTTT. Its translation: CASSAPGPRTEAFF.

CDR3 sequence: CASSLQGGGEKLFF. In DNA form, the CDR3 reads TGTGCCAGCAGCCTCCAAGGGGGCGGTGAAAAACTGTTTTTT. The chain couples TRBV7-2 to TRBJ1-4; 7 nucleotides agree with TRBD1. This CDR3 comprises 14 residues. V lost 5 bases, J lost 7 bases, and 7 bases stayed unmatched. CDR1 and CDR2 from the germline V gene are SGHTA and FQGNSA.

This rearrangement joins TRBV11-2 to TRBJ1-1, with 9 bases that match TRBD1. Germline loops: CDR1 SGHAT, CDR2 FQNNGV. V gave up 1 base and J gave up 6 bases; unmatched junction bases: 3. This CDR3 is 14 amino acids long. CDR3 in amino acids: CASSLGDRVPEAFF. The CDR3 nucleotides read TGTGCCAGCAGCTTAGGGGACAGGGTCCCTGAAGCTTTCTTT.

The chain has TRBV19 and TRBJ2-7; 10 nucleotides agree with TRBD1. The CDR3 extends over 14 amino acids. CDR1 is LNHDA and CDR2 is SQIVND in the germline V gene (reference sequence). The junction had 8 bases not matched to a gene; V was cut back by 6 bases and J by 6 bases. The CDR3 coding sequence is TGTGCCAGTAGCGACAGGGGGCGCGACACCGAGCAGTACTTC. Its translation is CASSDRGRDTEQYF.

A few counts support this clone. The chain couples TRBV7-8 to TRBJ2-4; D remains unclear. The V gene's germline CDR1 is SGHVS and CDR2 FQNEAQ. V was pared by 1 base and J by 0 bases, with 16 bases between. The CDR3 spans 18 residues. The CDR3 DNA is TGTGCCAGCAGCTTAGGGTGGGTGGCGGAACTAGCCAAAAACATTCAGTACTTC. This encodes CASSLGWVAELAKNIQYF.

The sample holds a few counts of this clone. The chain is built from TRBV6-1 and TRBJ1-1; tentatively, D is TRBD1 (5 bases). The V and J ends lost 6 bases and 0 bases respectively, with 8 bases between them. The CDR3 totals 13 residues. CDR1 and CDR2 from the germline V gene are MNHNS and SASEGT. The CDR3 loop reads CASRRQMNTEAFF. As DNA, the CDR3 is TGTGCCAGCAGGCGACAGATGAACACTGAAGCTTTCTTT.

The chain links TRBV2 to TRBJ2-1; the D gene is possibly TRBD2 (6 bases). CDR1 is SNHLY, CDR2 FYNNEI, per germline. Between the trimmed V and J ends, which lost 11 bases and 3 bases, there was a span of 14 bases. This CDR3 contains 13 residues. CDR3 protein: CASRGGIYNEQFF. The CDR3 nucleotides read TGTGCCTCAAGAGGCGGGATCTACAATGAGCAGTTCTTC.

The chain joins TRBV5-1 to TRBJ2-5, with 7 bases identical to TRBD1. V trimming: 4 bases; J trimming: 1 base; junction bases outside the gene matches: 13. The CDR3 is 17 residues long. CDR1 is SGHRS and CDR2 is YFSETQ in the germline V gene. CDR3 sequence reads: CASSRVGQVLIQETQYF. For the CDR3, the DNA is TGCGCCAGCAGCCGTGTCGGACAGGTCCTTATCCAAGAGACCCAGTACTTC.

The rearrangement uses TRBV7-2 and TRBJ2-3, with D possibly TRBD2 on 5 matching bases. Germline V gene sequence: CDR1 SGHTA, CDR2 FQGNSA. The CDR3 sequence is 14 residues long. V was shortened by 5 bases and J by 0 bases, with 9 bases between the two germline ends. The CDR3 region has the DNA TGTGCCAGCAGCCCCGGGGTTAGCACAGATACGCAGTATTTT. This gives the protein CASSPGVSTDTQYF.

The J gene is TRBJ1-3, the V gene TRBV6-1; tentatively, D is TRBD1 (5 bases). The CDR3 spans 14 residues. Trimming left V 6 bases short and J 9 bases short, with 18 bases between. Germline-derived CDR1 and CDR2 are MNHNS and SASEGT. The CDR3 here is CASSLEGLWGTIYF. The CDR3 nucleotides read TGTGCCAGCAGCCTGGAGGGGTTGTGGGGCACCATATATTTT.

The rearrangement joins TRBV4-2 to TRBJ2-5; D perhaps matches TRBD2 (5 bases). V lost 4 bases and J lost 1, with 13 bases in between. This CDR3 spans 15 amino acids. Germline V CDR1 and CDR2: LGHNA, YNFKEQ. The CDR3 is CASSPDASPQETQYF. The DNA of the CDR3 is TGTGCCAGCAGCCCTGATGCTAGCCCCCAAGAGACCCAGTACTTC.

The chain employs TRBV30 and TRBJ2-5, with D unresolved. V dropped 0 bases and J dropped 5 bases, with 4 bases sitting between them. From germline, CDR1 is GTSNPN and CDR2 SVGIG (reference sequence). The CDR3 contains 11 residues. The CDR3 spells CAWSVGETQYF. The DNA of the CDR3 is TGTGCCTGGAGTGTTGGGGAGACCCAGTACTTC.

The V gene is TRBV6-1, the J gene TRBJ1-1; 7 positions agree with TRBD1. This CDR3 contains 15 residues. V was pared by 6 bases and J by 0 bases, with 7 bases of the junction left unmatched. From germline, CDR1 is MNHNS and CDR2 SASEGT. The CDR3 sequence is CASRKEGTVNTEAFF. In DNA form, the CDR3 reads TGTGCCAGCAGAAAGGAAGGGACAGTGAACACTGAAGCTTTCTTT.

This clone turned up a few times. The chain links TRBV7-2 to TRBJ1-5, with D possibly being TRBD1 (5 bases). The CDR3 totals 15 residues. Deletions cut 0 bases from V and 2 bases from J, with 8 bases between. Germline CDR1 SGHTA, CDR2 FQGNSA. The CDR3 DNA sequence: TGTGCCAGCAGCTTAGCAGGGGCGGGCAATCAGCCCCAGCATTTT. Amino acids: CASSLAGAGNQPQHF.

The chain recombines TRBV28 with TRBJ1-2; 8 bases are a match to TRBD1. CDR3 length: 15 residues. Unmatched junction bases numbered 10, after V lost 3 bases and J lost 7 bases. Germline V gene lookup returns CDR1 MDHEN and CDR2 SYDVKM. CDR3 sequence reads: CASSFGGTGGGGYTF. CDR3 nucleotide sequence: TGTGCCAGCAGTTTTGGGGGGACAGGAGGTGGTGGCTACACCTTC.

This chain links TRBV2 with TRBJ2-5; D not resolved. This CDR3 is built from 15 residues. Germline loops: CDR1 SNHLY, CDR2 FYNNEI. Trimming removed 6 bases from V and 2 bases from J, with 16 bases in between. CDR3 bases: TGTGCCAGCAGGAGATCAGGAGCCAGACAAGAGACCCAGTACTTC. Translated: CASRRSGARQETQYF.

The chain recombines TRBV5-4 with TRBJ1-1; TRBD1 matches 8 bases. Looked up from germline, CDR1 is SGHNT and CDR2 is YYREEE (reference sequence). V lost 2 bases, J lost 1 base, and 1 base stayed unmatched. This CDR3 comprises 14 residues. The CDR3 DNA sequence: TGTGCCAGCAGCTTAGACAGGGGGAACACTGAAGCTTTCTTT. Protein sequence: CASSLDRGNTEAFF.

This clone was picked up one time. The chain uses TRBV10-3 and TRBJ2-1; D may be TRBD1 (6 bases). The CDR3 contains 16 residues. In germline, CDR1 is ENHRY, CDR2 SYGVKD. V gave up 2 bases and J gave up 7 bases, with 18 bases separating them. CDR3 bases: TGTGCCATCAGTGAGCCCCGGACAGCTCTTGGGAATGAGCAGTTCTTC. Amino acid sequence: CAISEPRTALGNEQFF.

The gene calls are TRBV6-1 and TRBJ2-7; a possible D gene is TRBD1 (6 bases). The germline V gene encodes CDR1 MNHNS and CDR2 SASEGT. Trimming pared 6 bases from V and 12 bases from J, leaving 15 bases between. The CDR3 is made up of 11 amino acids. The CDR3, as DNA: TGTGCCAGCAGCCGCCGGGACAACTGGTACTTC. Translated, it gives CASSRRDNWYF.

This sequence joins TRBV4-3 and TRBJ2-7, with a weak D call TRBD1 (5 bases). Trimming removed 4 bases from V and 5 bases from J, with 18 bases in between. The germline CDR1 and CDR2 sequences are LGHNA and YSLEER. The CDR3 spans 15 residues. The CDR3 DNA reads TGCGCCAGCAGCCTCCAAAGGGGCCGGGTGGACGAGCAGTACTTC. It is translated as CASSLQRGRVDEQYF.